Each of the 8 T cell receptor beta chains below was sequenced from the same sample in a study of blood T cell repertoires in COVID-19. Clones were read by immunoSEQ multiplex PCR, and TCRdb kept only the in-frame ones, dropping some. The profile shows about 68,000 clones, 75% to 95% of them singletons. The sequenced sample consisted of peripheral blood. The origin of the receptors is a man in his forties with COVID-19, enrolled during active disease.

V and J are TRBV12-2 and TRBJ2-2; TRBD1 reflects the table's D call only, with no check against the DNA. TRBV12-2 is deemed a pseudogene. The CDR3 runs 16 residues. DNA of the CDR3: TGTGCAAGTCGCTCACAGGGGCAAGCGAACACCGGGGAGCTGTTTTTT. Its protein is CASRSQGQANTGELFF.

The chain uses TRBV25-1 and TRBJ1-2, with 7 bases matching TRBD1. The CDR3 is made up of 14 amino acids. The V and J ends lost 7 bases and 4 bases, in that order; junction bases with no gene match: 9. The V gene's germline CDR1 is MGHDK and CDR2 SYGVNS. The CDR3 bases are TGTGCCAGCACCCAGGGGGGTCCCCTCTATGGCTACACCTTC. Translation gives CASTQGGPLYGYTF.

The V and J genes are TRBV7-9 and TRBJ2-5, with D uncertain. V lost 1 base and J 2 bases, leaving 8 bases between the germline ends. CDR3 size: 14 residues. Looked up from germline, CDR1 is SEHNR and CDR2 is FQNEAQ (reference sequence). For the CDR3, the DNA is TGTGCCAGCAGCTTAGGGTCCACTCAAGAGACCCAGTACTTC. Residues: CASSLGSTQETQYF.

The chain recombines TRBV11-2 with TRBJ2-3; 9 nucleotides agree with TRBD1. In germline, CDR1 is SGHAT, CDR2 FQNNGV. This CDR3 has 16 amino acids. V shed 3 bases, J shed 5 bases, and the junction held 9 bases outside the gene matches. The CDR3: CASSLGLGTGLDTQYF. The CDR3 DNA follows: TGTGCCAGCAGCTTGGGGTTAGGGACAGGGTTAGATACGCAGTATTTT.

The V gene is TRBV5-1, the J gene TRBJ2-3; TRBD2 agrees at 9 bases. Unmatched junction bases numbered 4, after V lost 5 bases and J lost 0 bases. Germline-derived CDR1 and CDR2 are SGHRS and YFSETQ. CDR3 length equals 15 residues. For the CDR3, the DNA is TGCGCCAGCAGTCAACTAGCGGGTAGCACAGATACGCAGTATTTT. Translation: CASSQLAGSTDTQYF.

This clone was recorded a few times. The chain employs TRBV24-1 and TRBJ2-2; D ambiguous. CDR3 size: 13 residues. V lost 6 bases, J lost 1 base, and 5 bases lay in between. Germline values: CDR1 KGHDR, CDR2 SFDVKD. The CDR3 protein is CATSSGNTGELFF. The CDR3 DNA reads as TGTGCCACCAGTTCAGGGAACACCGGGGAGCTGTTTTTT.

The chain links TRBV2 to TRBJ2-3; 10 bases are a match to TRBD1. The CDR3 sequence is 14 residues long. With V trimmed by 6 bases and J by 3 bases, 3 bases remained unmatched. Germline assignment: CDR1 SNHLY and CDR2 FYNNEI. The CDR3 DNA reads TGTGCCAGCAGCAGACAGGGGGCAACAGATACGCAGTATTTT. Translated: CASSRQGATDTQYF.

The gene calls are TRBV6-6 and TRBJ2-1; TRBD1 matches at 9 bases. J lost 6 bases, V lost 6 bases, and 3 bases had no gene match. Looked up from germline, CDR1 is MNHNY and CDR2 is SVGAGI (reference sequence). This CDR3 is 13 amino acids long. The CDR3 here is CASRTGGGNEQFF. In DNA, the CDR3 is TGTGCCAGCAGGACAGGGGGAGGCAATGAGCAGTTCTTC.